Given below is one T cell receptor (beta chain) in context. Its antigen is unidentified. The sample comes from a study of T cells in Graves' hyperthyroidism and ophthalmopathy. V was pared by 5 bases and J by 13 bases, with 22 bases between. This CDR3 region has 14 residues. Germline V gives CDR1 MNHNS, CDR2 SASEGT. Overall study findings and caveats: In simple terms, a model built on 13 V-J features told ophthalmopathy apart from stable hyperthyroidism. The blood repertoire included most of the expanded thyroid clonotypes above 0.001.

Using RNA transcripts as the source, TCR beta CDR3 regions were amplified. A first-round RT-PCR of the TCR CDR3 used the HTBI primer set. TCRdb re-derived calls from the multiplex PCR reads in MiXCR, one entry per CDR3 protein. Here the sample spans roughly 290,000 distinct CDR3 sequences, about an eighth being singletons. Uncontrolled infection, other autoimmune disease, pregnancy or lactation barred patients from enrollment. Diagnostic assessment was based on clinical symptoms, serum thyroxine and TRAb, thyroid ultrasound and orbital computed tomography. Sequenced: blood. The V gene is TRBV6-1, the J gene TRBJ2-3, with D possibly TRBD1 on 5 matching bases. This clonotype was obtained from a middle-aged woman with Graves' hyperthyroidism. CDR3 coding DNA: TGTGCCAGCAGTAAGAATCAAGATGTGGACAAGGAGTATTTT. Translating gives CASSKNQDVDKEYF.